A selection of T cell receptor beta chains follows, all from one sample in a study of siplizumab effects on memory and regulatory T cells. TCRdb's copy holds only in-frame clones and misses some; the assay was immunoSEQ multiplex PCR. The sample has some 97,000 clones, 85% to 95% seen once. Sample: non-Treg CD4+ T cells sorted from blood. Source of these receptors: a human donor in good health. Each CDR3 is given with its conserved first and last residue. Each record gives: D gene, J gene, clone size, V gene, CDR3 protein, CDR3 DNA. D genes are given only for firm matches. The size entry is marked missing in some rows and otherwise reads once, few, many or a size class.

. TRBJ1-1 . TRBV11-2 CASSLHSLNTEAFF TGTGCCAGCAGCTTACACAGCTTGAACACTGAAGCTTTCTTT
. TRBJ1-5 . TRBV11-2 CASSLDRGLPQHF TGTGCCAGCAGCTTAGATCGGGGGTTACCCCAGCATTTT
. TRBJ2-5 . TRBV10-1 CASSGTIKETQYF TGCGCCAGCAGTGGGACAATAAAAGAGACCCAGTACTTC
TRBD1 TRBJ2-3 . TRBV19 CASSKGQGLGDTQYF TGTGCCAGTAGTAAGGGACAGGGACTTGGAGATACGCAGTATTTT
. TRBJ2-2 . TRBV2 CASSERTVNTGELFF TGTGCCAGCAGCGAACGGACAGTAAACACCGGGGAGCTGTTTTTT
TRBD1 TRBJ2-5 once TRBV19 CASRLTPGQGDETQYF TGTGCCAGTAGGCTCACTCCGGGACAGGGGGACGAGACCCAGTACTTC
. TRBJ1-5 . TRBV5-1 CASSSGLSNQPQHF TGCGCCAGCAGCTCGGGACTCAGCAATCAGCCCCAGCATTTT
. TRBJ1-5 . TRBV28 CASSPRDGGIHQPQHF TGTGCCAGCAGTCCCAGAGACGGGGGGATACATCAGCCCCAGCATTTT
TRBD1 TRBJ1-2 . TRBV5-6 CASSLGDRGLYGYTF TGTGCCAGCAGCTTGGGGGACAGGGGACTCTATGGCTACACCTTC
. TRBJ2-2 . TRBV7-3 CASSSQPDRNTGELFF TGTGCCAGCAGCTCCCAACCTGACAGGAACACCGGGGAGCTGTTTTTT
TRBD1 TRBJ1-5 . TRBV18 CASSPGQAYQPQHF TGTGCCAGCTCACCGGGACAGGCGTATCAGCCCCAGCATTTT
. TRBJ2-7 . TRBV19 CASSMGVQNSYEQYF TGTGCCAGTAGTATGGGAGTCCAGAATTCCTACGAGCAGTACTTC
. TRBJ1-2 . TRBV30 CAWSVWTVYGYTF TGTGCCTGGAGTGTATGGACCGTGTATGGCTACACCTTC
. TRBJ1-2 . TRBV6-1 CASVMTENYGYTF TGTGCCAGCGTTATGACGGAGAACTATGGCTACACCTTC
. TRBJ2-7 . TRBV5-1 CASSFGQALYEQYF TGCGCCAGCAGCTTCGGGCAGGCTCTCTACGAGCAGTACTTC
. TRBJ2-6 . TRBV28 CASSSRSSGANVLTF TGTGCCAGCAGTAGTCGCAGCTCTGGGGCCAACGTCCTGACTTTC
. TRBJ1-2 . TRBV5-1 CASRGTEGYGYTF TGCGCCAGCAGAGGGACCGAGGGCTATGGCTACACCTTC
TRBD2 TRBJ2-1 . TRBV7-8 CASSLGTRTSGRANEQFF TGTGCCAGCAGCTTAGGGACCCGGACTAGCGGGAGGGCTAATGAGCAGTTCTTC
TRBD2 TRBJ2-2 . TRBV27 CASRLAGGNTGELFF TGTGCCAGCAGGCTAGCGGGAGGGAACACCGGGGAGCTGTTTTTT
TRBD1 TRBJ2-7 once TRBV6-4 CASSDDRARREQYF TGTGCCAGCAGTGATGACAGGGCCCGTCGCGAGCAGTACTTC
. TRBJ1-1 few TRBV6-1 CASSRGQPWGEAFF TGTGCCAGCAGTCGGGGACAACCCTGGGGTGAAGCTTTCTTT
. TRBJ2-3 . TRBV19 CASSIDRSTDTQYF TGTGCCAGTAGTATAGATCGGAGCACAGATACGCAGTATTTT
. TRBJ2-2 . TRBV6-1 CASSEWGDSNTGELFF TGTGCCAGCAGTGAATGGGGGGACTCGAACACCGGGGAGCTGTTTTTT
TRBD2 TRBJ2-3 . TRBV5-1 CASSLKWAAGEKDTQYF TGCGCCAGCAGCTTGAAATGGGCAGCGGGAGAGAAAGATACGCAGTATTTT
TRBD2 TRBJ2-7 . TRBV7-2 CASSRGSGTQYEQYF TGTGCCAGCAGCCGCGGGAGCGGGACCCAATACGAGCAGTACTTC
. TRBJ2-3 few TRBV7-6 CASSLAGAPQTDTQYF TGTGCCAGCAGCTTAGCCGGGGCTCCCCAAACAGATACGCAGTATTTT